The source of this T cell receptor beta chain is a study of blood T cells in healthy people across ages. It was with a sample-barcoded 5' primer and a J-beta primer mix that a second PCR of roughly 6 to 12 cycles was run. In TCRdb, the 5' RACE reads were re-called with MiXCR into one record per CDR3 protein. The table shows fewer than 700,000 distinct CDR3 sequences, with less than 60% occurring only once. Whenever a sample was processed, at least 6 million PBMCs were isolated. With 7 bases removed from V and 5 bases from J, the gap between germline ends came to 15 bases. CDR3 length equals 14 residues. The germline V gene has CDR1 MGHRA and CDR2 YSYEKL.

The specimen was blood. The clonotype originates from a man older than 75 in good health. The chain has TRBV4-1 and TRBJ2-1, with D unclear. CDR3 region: CASMDLGRNNEQFF. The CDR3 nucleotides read TGCGCCAGCATGGATCTAGGGCGTAACAATGAGCAGTTCTTC.